The 3 T cell receptor beta chains below come from one sample, sequenced in a study of tumor-infiltrating lymphocytes in primary liver carcinoma. With 400 to 550 ng total RNA as template and a constant-region primer, TCR beta cDNA was made. The TCR beta library was amplified through three nested multiplex PCR rounds in a modified ARM-PCR procedure. The first two PCR rounds, roughly 10 cycles each, used TRBV1-TRBV30 forward primers and a C-beta reverse primer. TCRdb used MiXCR to reprocess the multiplex PCR reads, holding one entry per CDR3 protein. The data show approximately 310,000 distinct CDR3 sequences, 65% seen once. The source of the blood RNA was unsorted whole blood, and germline DNA was extracted as well. Sequencing was performed on peripheral blood. These receptors originate from a man aged 40-55 years with primary liver carcinoma and hepatitis B virus infection.

In the case of this clonotype: One junction end disagrees with the germline gene, perhaps due to a read error. The rearrangement uses TRBV4-2 and TRBJ1-2; 7 positions match TRBD1. In germline, CDR1 is LGHNA, CDR2 YNFKEQ. The CDR3 length is 14 residues. DNA for the CDR3: TGTGCCAGTAGCCAAGTGCAGGGGGACTGTGGCTACACCTTC. This codes for CASSQVQGDCGYTF.

This clonotype was seen more than once but under ten times. The chain recombines TRBV30 with TRBJ1-1; D unresolved. There are 13 residues in the CDR3. Looked up from germline, CDR1 is GTSNPN and CDR2 is SVGIG (reference sequence). V gave up 5 bases and J gave up 1 base, with 11 bases separating them. In DNA form, the CDR3 reads TGTGCCTGGGAAGTAGCTTGGAACACTGAAGCTTTCTTT. This sequence encodes CAWEVAWNTEAFF.

A note on this clonotype: A much more abundant neighbour one base away suggests this may be a read error. This chain uses TRBV30 with TRBJ1-4, with TRBD1 matching over 8 bases. The length of the CDR3 is 13 residues. Germline CDR1 and CDR2: GTSNPN and SVGIG (reference sequence). For the CDR3, the DNA is TGTGCCTTAGAGACAGGGGATAATGAAAAACAGTTTTTT. It specifies CALETGDNEKQFF.